These T cell receptor beta chains were read from a single sample in a study of cytomegalovirus exposure and HLA in healthy donors. TCRdb's copy holds only in-frame clones and misses some; the assay was immunoSEQ multiplex PCR. The sample consists of some 140,000 clones, more than 75% of them appearing once. Sequenced: PBMCs. Receptors originate from a middle-aged woman in good health and CMV-seropositive. Both conserved end residues are part of each CDR3. Fields, in order: J gene, CDR3 length, D gene, clone size, V gene, CDR3 DNA, CDR3 protein. A D gene is named only where the DNA matches it firmly. Not every row has a clone size; where given, it reads once, few, many or a size class.

J gene: TRBJ2-7
CDR3 length: 12
D gene: .
clone size: .
V gene: TRBV6-6
CDR3 DNA: TGTGCCAGCAGCGGGAGCTCGTACGAGCAGTACTTC
CDR3 protein: CASSGSSYEQYF

J gene: TRBJ2-7
CDR3 length: 13
D gene: .
clone size: .
V gene: TRBV27
CDR3 DNA: TGTGCCAGCAGTTGGCGGGAAGCCTACGAGCAGTACTTC
CDR3 protein: CASSWREAYEQYF

J gene: TRBJ2-1
CDR3 length: 19
D gene: TRBD2
clone size: .
V gene: TRBV29-1
CDR3 DNA: TGCAGCGTTGACGTCGGACTAGCGGGAAACGGTTACTCCTACAATGAGCAGTTCTTC
CDR3 protein: CSVDVGLAGNGYSYNEQFF

J gene: TRBJ2-7
CDR3 length: 14
D gene: .
clone size: .
V gene: TRBV30
CDR3 DNA: TGTGCCTGGAGTGTAGGGCAGGGAGGCTACGAGCAGTACTTC
CDR3 protein: CAWSVGQGGYEQYF

J gene: TRBJ2-5
CDR3 length: 17
D gene: TRBD2
clone size: once
V gene: TRBV7-9
CDR3 DNA: TGTGCCAGCAGCTTCGGGACTAGCGGGAGGAAGCAAGAGACCCAGTACTTC
CDR3 protein: CASSFGTSGRKQETQYF

J gene: TRBJ2-5
CDR3 length: 14
D gene: .
clone size: .
V gene: TRBV27
CDR3 DNA: TGTGCCAGCAGTTTCAGTGGGAGCCGAGAGACCCAGTACTTC
CDR3 protein: CASSFSGSRETQYF

J gene: TRBJ2-7
CDR3 length: 16
D gene: TRBD1
clone size: .
V gene: TRBV6-5
CDR3 DNA: TGTGCCAGCAGTTACTCGAGGGACAGTTGGCACTACGAGCAGTACTTC
CDR3 protein: CASSYSRDSWHYEQYF

J gene: TRBJ1-2
CDR3 length: 17
D gene: TRBD1
clone size: .
V gene: TRBV5-1
CDR3 DNA: TGCGCCAGCAGCCCCGGGACAGGCGGAGGGGCTAACTATGGCTACACCTTC
CDR3 protein: CASSPGTGGGANYGYTF

J gene: TRBJ2-7
CDR3 length: 14
D gene: TRBD2
clone size: .
V gene: TRBV7-9
CDR3 DNA: TGTGCCAGCAGCTCCCGGGGAGGGGTGGGCGAGCAGTACTTC
CDR3 protein: CASSSRGGVGEQYF

J gene: TRBJ1-1
CDR3 length: 15
D gene: .
clone size: few
V gene: TRBV27
CDR3 DNA: TGTGCCAGCCAGCCGATGGGTGGAGTAAACACTGAAGCTTTCTTT
CDR3 protein: CASQPMGGVNTEAFF

J gene: TRBJ2-7
CDR3 length: 14
D gene: .
clone size: .
V gene: TRBV6-5
CDR3 DNA: TGTGCCAGCATGCCGGGGTCGGCTTCCTACGAGCAGTACTTC
CDR3 protein: CASMPGSASYEQYF

J gene: TRBJ2-1
CDR3 length: 15
D gene: TRBD2
clone size: once
V gene: TRBV7-9
CDR3 DNA: TGTGCCAGCAGCTTAGGACTAGCGTCATACAATGAGCAGTTCTTC
CDR3 protein: CASSLGLASYNEQFF

J gene: TRBJ2-7
CDR3 length: 15
D gene: TRBD2
clone size: once
V gene: TRBV12-5
CDR3 DNA: TGTGCTAGTGGTTTGAAGGCGGGGGGCTCCTACGAGCAGTACTTC
CDR3 protein: CASGLKAGGSYEQYF

J gene: TRBJ2-6
CDR3 length: 16
D gene: TRBD1
clone size: .
V gene: TRBV5-6
CDR3 DNA: TGTGCCAGCAGCCTGACAGGGTGGTCTGGGGCCAACGTCCTGACTTTC
CDR3 protein: CASSLTGWSGANVLTF

J gene: TRBJ2-2
CDR3 length: 11
D gene: .
clone size: few
V gene: TRBV5-1
CDR3 DNA: TGCGCCAGCAGGAGCACCGGGGAGCTGTTTTTT
CDR3 protein: CASRSTGELFF

J gene: TRBJ1-2
CDR3 length: 17
D gene: TRBD1
clone size: .
V gene: TRBV18
CDR3 DNA: TGTGCCAGCTCACCGAACAGGGGGAACCTCTTTAACTATGGCTACACCTTC
CDR3 protein: CASSPNRGNLFNYGYTF

J gene: TRBJ1-1
CDR3 length: 18
D gene: TRBD1
clone size: few
V gene: TRBV7-9
CDR3 DNA: TGTGCCAGCAGCTTAGGGGCCGGGACAGACCTAATGAACACTGAAGCTTTCTTT
CDR3 protein: CASSLGAGTDLMNTEAFF